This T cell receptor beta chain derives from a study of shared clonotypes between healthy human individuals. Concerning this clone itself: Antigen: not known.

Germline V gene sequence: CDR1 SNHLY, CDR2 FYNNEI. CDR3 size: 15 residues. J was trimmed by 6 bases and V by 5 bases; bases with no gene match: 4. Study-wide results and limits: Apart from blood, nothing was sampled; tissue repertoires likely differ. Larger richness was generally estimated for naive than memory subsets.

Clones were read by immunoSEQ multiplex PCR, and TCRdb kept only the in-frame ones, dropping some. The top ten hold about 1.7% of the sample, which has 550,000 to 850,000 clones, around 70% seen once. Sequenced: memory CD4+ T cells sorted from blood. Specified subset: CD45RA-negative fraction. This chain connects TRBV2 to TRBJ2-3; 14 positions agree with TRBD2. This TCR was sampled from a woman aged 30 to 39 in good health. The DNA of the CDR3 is TGTGCCAGCAGTCCGCGACTAGCGGGAGGGGATACGCAGTATTTT. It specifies CASSPRLAGGDTQYF.